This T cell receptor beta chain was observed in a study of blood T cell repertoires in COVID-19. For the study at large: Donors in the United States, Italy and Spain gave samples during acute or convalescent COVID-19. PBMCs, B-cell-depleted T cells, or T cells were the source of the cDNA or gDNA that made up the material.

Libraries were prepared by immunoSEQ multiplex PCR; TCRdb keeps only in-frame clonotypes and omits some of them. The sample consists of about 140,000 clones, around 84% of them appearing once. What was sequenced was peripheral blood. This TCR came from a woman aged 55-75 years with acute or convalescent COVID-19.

The CDR3 here is CASSHADRAYEQYF. In nucleotides, the CDR3 is TGCGCCAGCAGCCATGCTGACAGGGCCTACGAGCAGTACTTC. The chain joins TRBV4-1 to TRBJ2-7; 7 bases agree with TRBD1. The CDR3 runs to 14 residues. CDR1 and CDR2 from the germline V gene are MGHRA and YSYEKL. V shed 3 bases and J 2 bases; nucleotides not matched to a gene: 4.